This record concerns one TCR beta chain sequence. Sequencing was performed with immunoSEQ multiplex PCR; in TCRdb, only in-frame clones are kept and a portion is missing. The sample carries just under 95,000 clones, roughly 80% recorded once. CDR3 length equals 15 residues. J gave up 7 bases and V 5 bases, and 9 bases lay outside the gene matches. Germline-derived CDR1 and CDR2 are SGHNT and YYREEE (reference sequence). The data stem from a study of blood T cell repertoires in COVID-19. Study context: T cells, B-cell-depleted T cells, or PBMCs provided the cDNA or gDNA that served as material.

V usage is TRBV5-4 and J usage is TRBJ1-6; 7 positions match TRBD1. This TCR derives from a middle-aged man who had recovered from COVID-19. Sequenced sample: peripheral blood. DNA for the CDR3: TGTGCCAGCAGTAAAATCACAGGGGAAAATTCACCCCTCCACTTT. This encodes CASSKITGENSPLHF.